This is a list of T cell receptor beta chains from one sample in a study of cytomegalovirus exposure and HLA in healthy donors. The assay was immunoSEQ multiplex PCR, and TCRdb's table has in-frame clones only and misses some. Here the sample spans around 150,000 clones, 75% to 90% being singletons. The sequenced sample consisted of PBMCs. Source of these receptors: a human donor in good health. The CDR3 runs from the conserved cysteine through the conserved F or W. A D gene is named only where the DNA matches it firmly. For some rows the clone size is stated as once, few or many, or as a class when expanded; others skip it.

V gene: TRBV20-1
clone size: .
J gene: TRBJ1-3
D gene: .
CDR3 protein: CSARDRDTKF
CDR3 DNA: TGCAGTGCTAGAGACCGGGACACGAAGTTT

V gene: TRBV4-3
clone size: .
J gene: TRBJ1-2
D gene: .
CDR3 protein: CASSQGQVFYGYTF
CDR3 DNA: TGCGCCAGCAGCCAAGGACAGGTATTCTATGGCTACACCTTC

V gene: TRBV5-4
clone size: .
J gene: TRBJ2-6
D gene: .
CDR3 protein: CASSKRSSGANVLTF
CDR3 DNA: TGTGCCAGCAGCAAACGGAGCTCTGGGGCCAACGTCCTGACTTTC

V gene: TRBV9
clone size: .
J gene: TRBJ2-7
D gene: TRBD1
CDR3 protein: CASSPDRGEHEQYF
CDR3 DNA: TGTGCCAGCAGCCCAGACAGGGGGGAACACGAGCAGTACTTC

V gene: TRBV2
clone size: .
J gene: TRBJ2-7
D gene: .
CDR3 protein: CASSGGRVQYF
CDR3 DNA: TGTGCCAGCAGTGGGGGGCGGGTGCAGTACTTC

V gene: TRBV7-2
clone size: once
J gene: TRBJ1-2
D gene: TRBD1
CDR3 protein: CASSEYRGEGYTF
CDR3 DNA: TGTGCCAGCAGCGAGTACAGGGGGGAGGGCTACACCTTC

V gene: TRBV23-1
clone size: .
J gene: TRBJ1-2
D gene: TRBD1
CDR3 protein: CASSQGPGGQGCGYTF
CDR3 DNA: TGCGCCAGCAGTCAAGGCCCTGGGGGACAGGGGTGTGGCTACACCTTC

V gene: TRBV4-1
clone size: .
J gene: TRBJ2-1
D gene: TRBD1
CDR3 protein: CASSSGTEYNEQFF
CDR3 DNA: TGCGCCAGCAGCTCCGGGACAGAGTACAATGAGCAGTTCTTC

V gene: TRBV5-1
clone size: .
J gene: TRBJ2-1
D gene: .
CDR3 protein: CASMGSPYNEQFF
CDR3 DNA: TGCGCCAGCATGGGGAGTCCCTACAATGAGCAGTTCTTC

V gene: TRBV4-2
clone size: once
J gene: TRBJ1-5
D gene: .
CDR3 protein: CASSQVGQPQHF
CDR3 DNA: TGTGCCAGCAGCCAAGTTGGCCAGCCCCAGCATTTT

V gene: TRBV7-9
clone size: .
J gene: TRBJ1-1
D gene: .
CDR3 protein: CASRPTGTMNTEAFF
CDR3 DNA: TGTGCCAGCAGACCTACAGGGACCATGAACACTGAAGCTTTCTTT

V gene: TRBV7-8
clone size: .
J gene: TRBJ1-3
D gene: .
CDR3 protein: CASSLSQGRGGNTIYF
CDR3 DNA: TGTGCCAGCAGCCTCTCTCAAGGCCGGGGTGGAAACACCATATATTTT

V gene: TRBV7-9
clone size: few
J gene: TRBJ2-3
D gene: TRBD2
CDR3 protein: CAIPGLAGLDTQYF
CDR3 DNA: TGTGCCATTCCGGGACTAGCGGGGCTAGATACGCAGTATTTT

V gene: TRBV9
clone size: once
J gene: TRBJ2-5
D gene: TRBD2
CDR3 protein: CASSGGWSGGHQETQYF
CDR3 DNA: TGTGCCAGCAGCGGAGGATGGAGCGGGGGGCACCAAGAGACCCAGTACTTC

V gene: TRBV5-1
clone size: few
J gene: TRBJ1-2
D gene: .
CDR3 protein: CASSPEQNPPYGYTF
CDR3 DNA: TGCGCCAGCAGCCCTGAACAGAACCCACCCTATGGCTACACCTTC

V gene: TRBV7-9
clone size: .
J gene: TRBJ1-5
D gene: .
CDR3 protein: CASSLGQGVGNQPQHF
CDR3 DNA: TGTGCCAGCAGCTTAGGGCAGGGTGTAGGCAATCAGCCCCAGCATTTT